A selection of T cell receptor beta chains follows, all from one sample in a study of T cells in Graves' hyperthyroidism and ophthalmopathy. TCRdb recomputed calls from the multiplex PCR reads with MiXCR, one row per CDR3 protein. Here the sample spans over 150,000 distinct CDR3 sequences, approximately 17% being singletons. Material: blood. The receptors derive from a woman aged 45-60 years with Graves' hyperthyroidism. Each CDR3 is given with its conserved first and last residue. D genes are given only for firm matches. A clone size is listed for some rows: how often the clone was seen (once, few, many), or a class if it is expanded.

D: -; V: TRBV5-1; J: TRBJ1-2; size: many; length: 12; CDR3: CASSLDGFSYTF; DNA: TGCGCCAGCAGCTTGGATGGTTTTAGCTACACCTTC
D: -; V: TRBV10-3; J: TRBJ1-1; size: once; length: 14; CDR3: CAITSDTSNTEAFF; DNA: TGTGCCATCACCTCGGACACTTCGAACACTGAAGCTTTCTTT
D: -; V: TRBV2; J: TRBJ1-2; size: many; length: 11; CDR3: CASRVGGGYTF; DNA: TGTGCCAGCAGAGTTGGGGGAGGCTACACCTTC
D: TRBD1; V: TRBV5-1; J: TRBJ1-1; size: many; length: 17; CDR3: CASSFARNRGRRTEAFF; DNA: TGCGCCAGCAGCTTTGCTCGTAACAGGGGGCGGCGGACTGAAGCTTTCTTT
D: -; V: TRBV7-2; J: TRBJ1-1; size: many; length: 13; CDR3: CASSLAVHTEAFF; DNA: TGTGCCAGCAGCTTGGCGGTTCACACTGAAGCTTTCTTT
D: TRBD2; V: TRBV5-8; J: TRBJ2-5; size: many; length: 17; CDR3: CASSLAVVTSGQETQYF; DNA: TGTGCCAGCAGCTTGGCGGTAGTAACTAGCGGCCAAGAGACCCAGTACTTC
D: TRBD1; V: TRBV28; J: TRBJ1-2; size: many; length: 14; CDR3: CASSLDRVNGGYTF; DNA: TGTGCCAGCAGTTTAGACAGGGTGAACGGTGGCTACACCTTC
D: -; V: TRBV12-3/TRBV12-4; J: TRBJ1-1; size: many; length: 13; CDR3: CASSLADNRQPFF; DNA: TGTGCCAGCAGTTTAGCGGACAACAGGCAACCTTTCTTT
D: TRBD1; V: TRBV6-1; J: TRBJ2-7; size: many; length: 14; CDR3: CASSPWTGHYEQYF; DNA: TGTGCCAGCAGTCCTTGGACAGGGCATTACGAGCAGTACTTC
D: -; V: TRBV9; J: TRBJ1-6; size: few; length: 14; CDR3: CASSVGGAGSPLHF; DNA: TGTGCCAGCAGCGTGGGGGGGGCCGGTTCACCCCTCCACTTT
D: TRBD1; V: TRBV27; J: TRBJ2-7; size: few; length: 16; CDR3: CASSSYLRGLQREQYF; DNA: TGTGCCAGCAGTTCCTATCTCAGGGGGCTTCAACGCGAGCAGTACTTC
D: -; V: TRBV28; J: TRBJ2-7; size: -; length: 16; CDR3: CASSSWAGGSSYEQYF; DNA: TGTGCCAGCAGTAGCTGGGCGGGCGGAAGCTCCTACGAGCAGTACTTC
D: -; V: TRBV28; J: TRBJ1-1; size: many; length: 13; CDR3: CASSLGHYTEAFF; DNA: TGTGCCAGCAGTCTAGGACACTACACTGAAGCTTTCTTT
D: -; V: TRBV3-1; J: TRBJ2-2; size: many; length: 14; CDR3: CASSPQVGAGELFF; DNA: TGTGCCAGCAGCCCTCAAGTGGGGGCCGGGGAGCTGTTTTTT
D: -; V: TRBV18; J: TRBJ2-1; size: -; length: 16; CDR3: CASSPQGGSRVNEQFF; DNA: TGTGCCAGCTCACCACAGGGGGGCAGCCGTGTGAATGAGCAGTTCTTC
D: -; V: TRBV19; J: TRBJ2-7; size: many; length: 15; CDR3: CASSIALTGLYEQYF; DNA: TGTGCCAGTAGTATAGCGCTGACAGGTCTCTACGAGCAGTACTTC
D: -; V: TRBV7-9; J: TRBJ1-4; size: -; length: 13; CDR3: CASSAEAGEKLFF; DNA: TGTGCCAGCAGCGCAGAGGCGGGGGAAAAACTGTTTTTT
D: TRBD1; V: TRBV6-1; J: TRBJ2-2; size: many; length: 18; CDR3: CASSTRPGTGIGTGELFF; DNA: TGTGCCAGCAGTACCCGTCCCGGGACAGGGATCGGCACCGGGGAGCTGTTTTTT
D: -; V: TRBV7-9; J: TRBJ2-1; size: -; length: 12; CDR3: CASSSQYGGQFF; DNA: TGTGCCAGCAGTTCCCAATACGGGGGGCAGTTCTTC
D: -; V: TRBV27; J: TRBJ2-5; size: many; length: 14; CDR3: CASSLLGVGETQYF; DNA: TGTGCCAGCAGTTTATTAGGAGTCGGAGAGACCCAGTACTTC
D: -; V: TRBV6-6; J: TRBJ2-3; size: many; length: 17; CDR3: CASSYSGVGTSTDTQYF; DNA: TGTGCCAGCAGTTACTCAGGTGTCGGTACCAGCACAGATACGCAGTATTTT
D: -; V: TRBV9; J: TRBJ1-1; size: few; length: 15; CDR3: CASSVSSGAGPEAFF; DNA: TGTGCCAGCAGCGTATCCTCGGGGGCCGGACCTGAAGCTTTCTTT
D: TRBD1; V: TRBV14; J: TRBJ2-2; size: few; length: 15; CDR3: CASSRYRGSTGELFF; DNA: TGTGCCAGCAGCCGTTACAGGGGGAGCACCGGGGAGCTGTTTTTT
D: TRBD1; V: TRBV6-5; J: TRBJ2-7; size: many; length: 15; CDR3: CASSYSRTGGYEQYF; DNA: TGTGCCAGCAGTTACTCGAGGACAGGGGGCTACGAGCAGTACTTC
D: -; V: TRBV29-1; J: TRBJ2-1; size: -; length: 14; CDR3: CSVERGAGWDEQFF; DNA: TGCAGCGTTGAAAGGGGGGCCGGGTGGGATGAGCAGTTCTTC
D: -; V: TRBV27; J: TRBJ1-5; size: many; length: 15; CDR3: CASSPFESGNQPQHF; DNA: TGTGCCAGCAGTCCCTTTGAAAGCGGCAATCAGCCCCAGCATTTT
D: -; V: TRBV3-1; J: TRBJ1-2; size: many; length: 14; CDR3: CASSQGGRGSGYTF; DNA: TGTGCCAGCAGCCAAGGGGGCAGGGGAAGCGGCTACACCTTC
D: -; V: TRBV7-9; J: TRBJ2-2; size: many; length: 14; CDR3: CASSLQGRPGELFF; DNA: TGTGCCAGCAGCCTACAGGGACGGCCCGGGGAGCTGTTTTTT
D: TRBD1; V: TRBV27; J: TRBJ1-1; size: many; length: 13; CDR3: CASSSHGQGEAFF; DNA: TGTGCCAGCAGCTCACACGGACAGGGCGAAGCTTTCTTT